The T cell receptor (beta chain) described here comes from a study of response to subunit inactivated influenza vaccine. TCRdb analysed the RT-PCR reads with MiXCR anew, one entry per CDR3 protein. The table has hundreds of thousands of distinct CDR3 sequences, 14% seen once. This clonotype showed up many times. The CDR3 length is 13 residues. The germline V and J ends were trimmed by 5 bases and 3 bases, with 9 bases remaining between them. The material was PBMCs from blood, obtained less than 15 days before vaccination. This sequence was found in a man in his fifties who received an inactivated influenza vaccine. This rearrangement joins TRBV12-3 or TRBV12-4 to TRBJ2-3; no firm D call. The CDR3 is CASSREPTDTQYF. CDR3 sequence (DNA): TGTGCCAGCAGTCGAGAACCGACAGATACGCAGTATTTT.